Below, 25 T cell receptor beta chains from the same sample are listed, as sequenced in a study of shared clonotypes between healthy human individuals. The naive CD8 subset, CD45RO-negative cells positively selected for CCR7, excluded terminally differentiated effector memory CD45RA+ cells. Sequenced by immunoSEQ multiplex PCR; TCRdb stores in-frame clones only, minus some. Of 1.5 million to 2.5 million clones in the sample, about 94% were seen once. The sample comprised naive CD8+ T cells sorted from blood. The origin of the receptors is a man between 18 and 35 years old in good health.

CDR3 DNA sequence: TGTGCCAGCAGCGTAGGAGGGACAGCCTACGAGCAGTACTTC. Residues: CASSVGGTAYEQYF. The V and J genes are TRBV5-6 and TRBJ2-7; D may be TRBD1 (7 bases). The CDR3 covers 14 residues. Germline CDR1 reads SGHDT; CDR2 reads YYEEEE. V gave up 4 bases and J gave up 2 bases, with 13 bases separating them.

This chain joins TRBV7-9 and TRBJ2-7, with a tentative D call TRBD1 (6 bases). The CDR3 extends over 15 amino acids. V was trimmed by 5 bases and J by 1 base, leaving 15 bases between them. From germline, CDR1 is SEHNR and CDR2 FQNEAQ (reference sequence). The CDR3 reads CASSGRTAGSYEQYF. The CDR3 nucleotides are TGTGCCAGCAGCGGACGGACAGCTGGATCCTACGAGCAGTACTTC.

V gene TRBV27 combines with J gene TRBJ2-5; unclear D gene. This CDR3 has 13 amino acids. Germline lookup yields CDR1 MNHEY and CDR2 SMNVEV (reference sequence). Trimming cost V 7 bases and J 1 base, with 10 bases left between them. In DNA form, the CDR3 reads TGTGCCAGCAAGAAAGGTATCCAAGAGACCCAGTACTTC. Protein sequence: CASKKGIQETQYF.

The rearrangement links TRBV28 to TRBJ1-6; no clear D gene. This CDR3 is 17 amino acids long. Germline V gene data show CDR1 as MDHEN and CDR2 as SYDVKM. V lost 5 bases and J lost 0, with 14 bases in between. CDR3 region: CASSTPGELSYNSPLHF. The DNA for the CDR3 is TGTGCCAGCAGTACCCCCGGGGAACTCTCCTATAATTCACCCCTCCACTTT.

This clone has a single count. J is TRBJ2-7 and V is TRBV7-9; 9 bases map to TRBD2. Losses at the gene ends were 2 bases for V and 5 bases for J; bases not matched to a gene: 10. Germline lookup yields CDR1 SEHNR and CDR2 FQNEAQ (reference sequence). CDR3 size: 16 residues. This chain's CDR3 is CASSLTSLAGDHEQYF. Written as DNA, the CDR3 is TGTGCCAGCAGCTTAACTTCATTAGCGGGAGACCACGAGCAGTACTTC. Combining the CDR3 with reference TRBV7-9 and TRBJ2-7 gives the whole variable domain DTGVSQNPRHKITKRGQNVTFRCDPISEHNRLYWYRQTLGQGPEFLTYFQNEAQLEKSRLLSDRFSAERPKGSFSTLEIQRTEQGDSAMYLCASSLTSLAGDHEQYFGPGTRLTVT.

The chain carries TRBV7-9 and TRBJ2-5, with 11 positions matching TRBD2. Germline lookup yields CDR1 SEHNR and CDR2 FQNEAQ (reference sequence). The CDR3 has 15 residues. Trimming removed 5 bases from V and 1 base from J; junction bases left unmatched: 3. The chain's CDR3 is CASSPTSGVQETQYF. In DNA, the CDR3 is TGTGCCAGCAGCCCGACTAGCGGGGTCCAAGAGACCCAGTACTTC.

The chain links TRBV30 to TRBJ2-3; D is possibly TRBD1 or TRBD2 (5 bases each). The germline gives CDR1 GTSNPN, CDR2 SVGIG (reference sequence). The CDR3 spans 16 residues. The V end was cut by 3 bases, the J end by 4 bases, with 20 bases between. The CDR3 DNA follows: TGTGCCTGGAGCGGGGTGGAGTGGGGGTTTGCAGATACGCAGTATTTT. It codes for CAWSGVEWGFADTQYF.

This sequence joins TRBV28 and TRBJ1-6, with TRBD1 identical over 7 bases. In germline, CDR1 is MDHEN, CDR2 SYDVKM. CDR3 length equals 15 residues. V lost 5 bases to trimming and J lost 6 bases; unmatched junction nucleotides: 7. The DNA of the CDR3 is TGTGCCAGCAGTCCCAGGACAGGACTTAATTCACCCCTCCACTTT. This translates into CASSPRTGLNSPLHF.

V gene TRBV2 combines with J gene TRBJ2-1, with a tentative D call TRBD2 (6 bases). V lost 8 bases to trimming and J lost 3 bases, with 14 bases between them. Germline V gene lookup returns CDR1 SNHLY and CDR2 FYNNEI. The CDR3 sequence is 14 residues long. The CDR3 is CASRGSVGYNEQFF. The CDR3 nucleotides read TGTGCCAGCCGGGGGTCTGTCGGCTACAATGAGCAGTTCTTC.

The sample holds one count of this clone. The rearrangement uses TRBV7-9 and TRBJ2-7, with no clear D. Deletions cut 4 bases from V and 3 bases from J, with 13 bases between. CDR3 length equals 14 residues. CDR1 is SEHNR and CDR2 is FQNEAQ in the germline V gene (reference sequence). This CDR3 is CASSSLEGNYEQYF. The DNA for the CDR3 is TGTGCCAGCAGCTCACTGGAAGGAAACTACGAGCAGTACTTC.

V usage is TRBV4-1 and J usage is TRBJ1-5, with TRBD1 as a possible D gene (5 bases). The germline V and J ends were trimmed by 1 base and 3 bases, with 10 bases remaining between them. The CDR3 is 15 residues long. CDR1 MGHRA and CDR2 YSYEKL come from the germline V gene. The CDR3 DNA is TGCGCCAGCAGCCAAGCACAGGCCCACAATCAGCCCCAGCATTTT. It translates to CASSQAQAHNQPQHF.

CDR3 loop: CASSYPPNEQFF. CDR3 nucleotide sequence: TGTGCCAGCAGCTACCCGCCTAATGAGCAGTTCTTC. The chain combines TRBV11-3 with TRBJ2-1; no clear D. Germline V CDR1 and CDR2: SGHNT, YENEEA. The CDR3 covers 12 residues. V lost 4 bases and J lost 7, with 8 bases in between.

The chain is built from TRBV9 and TRBJ2-1; D remains ambiguous. The V end lost 1 base, the J end lost 5 bases, and 7 bases lay between the germline ends. The CDR3 is 13 amino acids. Germline V gives CDR1 SGDLS, CDR2 YYNGEE. The CDR3 here is CASSVWGNNEQFF. Here the CDR3 DNA reads TGTGCCAGCAGCGTATGGGGTAACAATGAGCAGTTCTTC.

The table lists this clone with a count of one. The chain couples TRBV7-9 to TRBJ2-5; 8 bases agree with TRBD2. This CDR3 comprises 16 residues. V lost 0 bases, J lost 5 bases, and 8 bases stayed unmatched. In germline, CDR1 is SEHNR, CDR2 FQNEAQ (reference sequence). DNA of the CDR3: TGTGCCAGCAGCTTAGCAGCGGGAGCTTGGGGGGAGACCCAGTACTTC. Encoded protein: CASSLAAGAWGETQYF. Using reference TRBV7-9 and TRBJ2-5 for the parts outside the CDR3, the full variable domain is DTGVSQNPRHKITKRGQNVTFRCDPISEHNRLYWYRQTLGQGPEFLTYFQNEAQLEKSRLLSDRFSAERPKGSFSTLEIQRTEQGDSAMYLCASSLAAGAWGETQYFGPGTRLLVL.

This chain links TRBV4-1 with TRBJ2-7; 11 positions agree with TRBD2. Trimming took 1 base from V and 2 from J; bases not matched to a gene: 10. This CDR3 comprises 18 residues. The germline V gene encodes CDR1 MGHRA and CDR2 YSYEKL. This CDR3 is CASSQARLAGGLAYEQYF. CDR3 DNA sequence: TGCGCCAGCAGCCAAGCTAGGCTAGCGGGGGGTCTTGCCTACGAGCAGTACTTC.

The J gene is TRBJ2-7, the V gene TRBV6-6; D call uncertain. The germline V gene encodes CDR1 MNHNY and CDR2 SVGAGI (reference sequence). Trimming left V 6 bases short and J 2 bases short, with 14 bases between. The CDR3 runs 14 residues. The CDR3 loop reads CASSHQEATYEQYF. DNA for the CDR3: TGTGCCAGCAGCCACCAAGAGGCGACCTACGAGCAGTACTTC.

The chain is built from TRBV7-2 and TRBJ1-6; possible D gene TRBD1, 5 bases. Germline-derived CDR1 and CDR2 are SGHTA and FQGNSA. V was clipped by 2 bases and J by 8 bases, with 16 bases between them. This CDR3 is built from 16 residues. CDR3 in DNA: TGTGCCAGCAGCTTACACAGGACTACCCGGTATTCACCCCTCCACTTT. Translation: CASSLHRTTRYSPLHF.

The table lists this clone with a count of one. This chain joins TRBV15 and TRBJ1-5, with 8 bases fitting TRBD1. Germline V gene sequence: CDR1 LNHNV, CDR2 YYDKDF (reference sequence). CDR3 length equals 16 residues. Germline trimming cut 0 bases from V and 5 bases from J; bases unmatched to any gene: 6. DNA for the CDR3: TGTGCCACCAGCAGAGATAGACCGGGACAGGATCAGCCCCAGCATTTT. It yields the protein CATSRDRPGQDQPQHF. Together with reference TRBV15 and TRBJ1-5, the CDR3 gives the full variable domain: DAMVIQNPRYQVTQFGKPVTLSCSQTLNHNVMYWYQQKSSQAPKLLFHYYDKDFNNEADTPDNFQSRRPNTSFCFLDIRSPGLGDTAMYLCATSRDRPGQDQPQHFGDGTRLSIL.

J is TRBJ1-1 and V is TRBV2; weak D call: TRBD1 (5 bases). Between the trimmed V and J ends, which lost 3 bases and 7 bases, there was a span of 12 bases. The CDR3 runs to 13 residues. CDR1 is SNHLY, CDR2 FYNNEI, per germline. The CDR3: CASSDWGSLEAFF. The CDR3 DNA sequence: TGTGCCAGCAGTGATTGGGGCAGCCTTGAAGCTTTCTTT. The variable domain in full, completed from reference TRBV2 and TRBJ1-1, reads EPEVTQTPSHQVTQMGQEVILRCVPISNHLYFYWYRQILGQKVEFLVSFYNNEISEKSEIFDDQFSVERPDGSNFTLKIRSTKLEDSAMYFCASSDWGSLEAFFGQGTRLTVV.

This chain joins TRBV10-3 and TRBJ2-1; 8 nucleotides line up with TRBD2. CDR1 and CDR2 (germline): ENHRY, SYGVKD. V trimming: 2 bases; J trimming: 7 bases; junction bases outside the gene matches: 10. The CDR3 has 16 amino acids. CDR3 region: CAISEEGSGRLNEQFF. DNA of the CDR3: TGTGCCATCAGTGAGGAGGGGAGCGGGAGACTTAATGAGCAGTTCTTC.

This chain joins TRBV10-2 and TRBJ2-2; perhaps D is TRBD1 or TRBD2 (6 bases each). CDR1 and CDR2 from the germline V gene are WSHSY and SAAADI. This CDR3 has 13 amino acids. Trimming cost V 8 bases and J 4 bases, with 11 bases left between them. The chain's CDR3 is CASGGTITGELFF. CDR3 sequence (DNA): TGCGCCAGCGGAGGGACAATCACCGGGGAGCTGTTTTTT.

The V call is TRBV2, the J call TRBJ2-3; 8 nucleotides match TRBD2. CDR1 SNHLY and CDR2 FYNNEI come from the germline V gene. The V gene end was trimmed by 2 bases and the J gene end by 0 bases; junction bases not matched to a gene: 4. The CDR3 is 16 residues long. CDR3 in amino acids: CASSESPSGSTDTQYF. The DNA for the CDR3 is TGTGCCAGCAGTGAAAGTCCTAGCGGGAGCACAGATACGCAGTATTTT.

This rearrangement joins TRBV2 to TRBJ1-4, with TRBD1 matching 9 bases. Per germline, CDR1 SNHLY and CDR2 FYNNEI. The CDR3 totals 14 residues. CDR3 amino acids: CATTDGTGIEKLFF. The CDR3, as DNA: TGTGCGACGACAGACGGGACAGGGATTGAAAAACTGTTTTTT.

The chain is built from TRBV6-5 and TRBJ1-4; D remains unclear. The CDR3 is 15 amino acids. Germline V gene data show CDR1 as MNHEY and CDR2 as SVGAGI. The V end lost 2 bases, the J end lost 5 bases, and 12 bases lay between the germline ends. The CDR3 loop reads CASSYEGDTNEKLFF. CDR3 nucleotide sequence: TGTGCCAGCAGTTACGAGGGTGACACAAATGAAAAACTGTTTTTT.

The chain employs TRBV29-1 and TRBJ2-1; 10 bases align to TRBD2. The CDR3 has 16 amino acids. After removal of 4 bases from V and 5 bases from J, the junction contained 11 bases not matched to a gene. CDR1 is SQVTM and CDR2 is ANQGSEA in the germline V gene. CDR3: CSVGGLSGRRDNEQFF. The CDR3 coding sequence is TGCAGCGTTGGGGGCCTTAGCGGGAGGAGGGACAATGAGCAGTTCTTC.